This entry describes one T cell receptor beta chain. CDR1 is GTSNPN, CDR2 SVGIG, per germline (reference sequence). V lost 0 bases, J lost 5 bases, and 15 bases stayed unmatched. This CDR3 has 18 residues. It was with 60 Vbeta and 13 Jbeta primers that the PCR ran. Original data processing: Later, an analysis found tens of millions of unique TCR beta chains, and roughly 9.9 million of these were shared. The method was immunoSEQ multiplex PCR; TCRdb's version includes in-frame clones alone and lacks a portion of them. The V and J calls and the clone size are those of that table, but D and trimming were determined from the DNA. The sample yields under 150,000 clones, about a tenth seen once. The data derive from a study of cytomegalovirus exposure and HLA in healthy donors. Donors had nominal health at sampling but likely had unrecorded immune exposures.

The receptor's source is a male donor in good health and CMV-seronegative. The specimen sequenced was PBMCs. The chain uses TRBV30 and TRBJ2-1, with TRBD2 matching 8 bases. The chain's CDR3 is CAWSVGTRGPGFNNEQFF. The CDR3 nucleotides are TGTGCCTGGAGTGTGGGGACTAGGGGACCAGGCTTTAACAATGAGCAGTTCTTC.